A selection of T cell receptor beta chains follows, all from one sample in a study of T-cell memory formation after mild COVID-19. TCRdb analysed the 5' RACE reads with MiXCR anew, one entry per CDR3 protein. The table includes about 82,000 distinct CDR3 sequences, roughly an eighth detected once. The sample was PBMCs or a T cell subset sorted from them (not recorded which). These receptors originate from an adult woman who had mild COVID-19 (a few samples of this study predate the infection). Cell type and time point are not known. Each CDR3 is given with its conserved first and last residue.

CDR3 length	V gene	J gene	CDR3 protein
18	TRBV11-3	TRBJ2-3	CASSSKGLAGEFTDTQYF
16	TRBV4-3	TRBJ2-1	CASSPSAGEVYNEQFF
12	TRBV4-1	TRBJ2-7	CASKGGSYEQYF
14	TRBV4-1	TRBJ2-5	CASSPTVIQETQYF
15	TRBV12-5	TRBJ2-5	CASGRDYQRGETQYF
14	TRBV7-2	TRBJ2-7	CASSFSGPTYEQYF
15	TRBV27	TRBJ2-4	CASSILGGTKNIQYF
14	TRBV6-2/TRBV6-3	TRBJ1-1	CASSYSIQGTEAFF
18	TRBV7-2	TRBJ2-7	CASSLGGGPGDWDYEQYF
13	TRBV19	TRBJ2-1	CASSRTSSGEQFF
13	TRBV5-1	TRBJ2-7	CASRGQGAHEQYF
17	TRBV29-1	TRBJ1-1	CSVELMGLSRSDTEAFF
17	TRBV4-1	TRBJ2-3	CASSLRGARGGTDTQYF
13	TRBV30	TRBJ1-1	CGRRDFWNTEAFF
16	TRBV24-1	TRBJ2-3	CATSDRLVDGTDTQYF
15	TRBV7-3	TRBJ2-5	CASSAGQFLQETQYF
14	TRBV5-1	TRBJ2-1	CASSLKGTVNEQFF
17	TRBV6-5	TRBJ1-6	CASSNFVGQPTNSPLHF
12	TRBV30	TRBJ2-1	CAWSVRSGPEFF
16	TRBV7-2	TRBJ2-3	CASSLVTEISTDTQYF
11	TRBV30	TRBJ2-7	CAWSSPYEQYF
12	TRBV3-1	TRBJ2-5	CASWGPQETQYF
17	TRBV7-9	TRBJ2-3	CASSATSSGEDTDTQYF
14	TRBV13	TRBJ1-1	CASSSQGRWLEAFF
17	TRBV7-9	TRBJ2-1	CASSFGGDHASYNEQFF
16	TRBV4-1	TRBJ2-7	CASSQVTGQVAYEQYF